This TCR beta chain derives from a study of blood T cell repertoires in COVID-19 (TCRdb year 2020). Describing the broader study: Samples covering the acute and convalescent phases of COVID-19 were provided by collaborators in the United States, Italy and Spain. The sample metadata nearly always contained a de-identified subject ID, COVID-19 status, age in years and sex. The samples were drawn from the first 160 participants of the ongoing ImmuneRACE study and from some 1,300 subjects provided by 6 global collaborators. The dataset comprised deeply sampled blood TCRbeta repertoires from subjects exposed to, actively infected with, or recovered from COVID-19. Where available, HLA class I and class II types were obtained from metadata supplied by the sample provider rather than from assay-based typing. The prospective study material was composed of cDNA or gDNA derived from T cells, B-cell-depleted T cells, or PBMCs. The repertoires were released in a freely available public database meant as a resource for research on the immune response to SARS-CoV-2. The paper's findings and limits, for the study overall: Clinical and demographic metadata were provided uncurated, with the amount varying by source and participant.

The immunoSEQ Assay, a bias-controlled multiplex PCR, was used to amplify TCRbeta CDR3 regions from genomic DNA. Turning to the authors' computational methods: The number of nucleated cells in each sample was estimated by amplification of reference gene primers within the assay. To quantify the absolute abundance of each unique TCRbeta CDR3 rearrangement, sequence reads were collapsed and filtered. For each sample, productive Simpson clonality was calculated as the square root of Simpson's diversity index over productive rearrangements. TCRdb's version of the immuneACCESS table is confined to in-frame rearrangements and falls short of the full clone set. An unresolved V gene accounts for under half of the shortfall where checked; the remainder is of unknown origin. The D gene and trimming were derived from the DNA, and the V and J assignments and clone size from that table. The sample yields about 220,000 clones; 75% to 90% were counted once. The top ten clonotypes cover under 3.5% of the sample.

Its CDR3 holds 16 amino acids, cysteine through phenylalanine. CDR3 DNA only is kept here, 48 bases in frame from base 1. The junction shows trimming of 2 bases on V and 7 bases on J, and the gene matches do not reach 4 bases of it. The germline V gene (reference sequence) supplies CDR1 WNHNN and CDR2 SYGVQD. Remarks on this clone: There is no known antigen for this receptor. Qualities for individual bases were not recorded, and no much larger clone is one base off.

Enrolling through a virtual design, the prospective study's participants ranged in age from roughly 18 to 89 years and lived across some 23 United States geographic areas. In the prospective study, participants were assigned to cohorts based on the clinical history participants reported in a screening survey and a study questionnaire. Each participant in the prospective study had whole blood, serum and a nasopharyngeal or oropharyngeal swab collected by mobile phlebotomists. Prospective study participants could optionally give additional blood draws and questionnaires over a roughly 2-month period. Before DNA extraction, blood samples from the prospective study were shipped at room temperature or frozen.

The V and J segments used are TRBV10-1 and TRBJ2-1, with 14 bases aligning to TRBD2. Sequencing was done on a sample of PBMCs or T cells enriched from blood (not recorded which). The clonotype comes from a young woman in a cohort exposed to, infected with or recovered from COVID-19 (not recorded which). The DNA reads as follows: TGCGCCAGCAGTGAGACCGGGACTAGCGGGAGTAATGAGCAGTTCTTC. It translates to CASSETGTSGSNEQFF.